These T cell receptor beta chains were read from a single sample in a study of cytomegalovirus exposure and HLA in healthy donors. Clones were sequenced by immunoSEQ multiplex PCR, and TCRdb holds only the in-frame ones, with some missing. The data contain around 80,000 clones, approximately 67% of them singletons. Sequenced sample: PBMCs. All receptors derive from a male donor in good health and CMV-seropositive. The CDR3 runs from the conserved cysteine through the conserved F or W. D genes are given only for firm matches. Size values are once, few and many counts, or a class for expanded clones, and some rows have none.

D | J | size | length | V | CDR3 | DNA
TRBD1 | TRBJ2-7 | - | 13 | TRBV27 | CASRTGGNYEQYF | TGTGCCAGCCGGACAGGGGGGAACTACGAGCAGTACTTC
TRBD2 | TRBJ2-1 | - | 15 | TRBV7-3 | CASSTTSGRGNEQFF | TGTGCCAGCAGCACGACTAGCGGGAGGGGGAATGAGCAGTTCTTC
TRBD2 | TRBJ2-2 | few | 13 | TRBV6-5 | CASSQRENGELFF | TGTGCCAGCAGTCAGCGGGAGAACGGGGAGCTGTTTTTT
- | TRBJ2-7 | - | 13 | TRBV9 | CASSVLDKSEQYF | TGTGCCAGCAGCGTATTGGACAAATCCGAGCAGTACTTC
TRBD2 | TRBJ2-7 | few | 13 | TRBV30 | CAWSVSGAYEQYF | TGTGCCTGGAGTGTAAGCGGGGCCTACGAGCAGTACTTC
- | TRBJ2-7 | once | 14 | TRBV18 | CASSPRSGSYEQYF | TGTGCCAGCTCACCAAGGTCAGGGTCCTACGAGCAGTACTTC
- | TRBJ2-3 | - | 12 | TRBV5-1 | CASSARGDTQYF | TGCGCCAGCAGCGCCCGAGGGGATACGCAGTATTTT
- | TRBJ2-7 | few | 16 | TRBV4-1 | CASSQDSRKGVYEQYF | TGCGCCAGCAGCCAAGATTCGCGGAAGGGGGTCTACGAGCAGTACTTC
- | TRBJ2-6 | few | 17 | TRBV7-3 | CASSLGTSSSGANVLTF | TGTGCCAGCAGCTTAGGGACATCGAGCTCTGGGGCCAACGTCCTGACTTTC
TRBD2 | TRBJ2-1 | once | 16 | TRBV27 | CASSYLAGVSYNEQFF | TGTGCCAGCAGTTACCTAGCGGGAGTGTCCTACAATGAGCAGTTCTTC
TRBD2 | TRBJ2-2 | - | 16 | TRBV27 | CASSLPAGVDTGELFF | TGTGCCAGCAGTTTACCAGCGGGAGTGGACACCGGGGAGCTGTTTTTT
- | TRBJ2-7 | - | 11 | TRBV7-8 | CASSLLSEQYF | TGTGCCAGCAGCCTATTGAGCGAGCAGTACTTC
- | TRBJ2-2 | - | 14 | TRBV6-6 | CASTQRWDTGELFF | TGTGCCAGCACCCAGCGATGGGACACCGGGGAGCTGTTTTTT
- | TRBJ2-1 | few | 15 | TRBV28 | CASSSYGSSPNEQFF | TGTGCCAGCAGTTCTTACGGTAGTTCTCCAAATGAGCAGTTCTTC
TRBD1 | TRBJ1-1 | - | 14 | TRBV11-1 | CASSLDRVNTEAFF | TGTGCCAGCAGCCTGGACAGGGTTAACACTGAAGCTTTCTTT
- | TRBJ1-4 | - | 15 | TRBV6-5 | CASSYSETSNEKLFF | TGTGCCAGCAGTTACTCAGAGACTTCAAATGAAAAACTGTTTTTT
- | TRBJ1-6 | - | 12 | TRBV27 | CASSQANSPLHF | TGTGCCAGCAGCCAAGCCAATTCACCCCTCCACTTT
TRBD2 | TRBJ2-5 | - | 16 | TRBV7-8 | CASSITSGGFQETQYF | TGTGCCAGCAGCATTACTAGCGGGGGATTCCAAGAGACCCAGTACTTC
TRBD1 | TRBJ2-7 | - | 13 | TRBV5-6 | CASSFGTGYEQYF | TGTGCCAGCAGCTTCGGGACAGGCTACGAGCAGTACTTC
TRBD1 | TRBJ1-1 | few | 16 | TRBV27 | CASSTPRGLGNTEAFF | TGTGCCAGCAGCACCCCCAGGGGGCTGGGGAACACTGAAGCTTTCTTT
TRBD1 | TRBJ2-1 | - | 13 | TRBV5-1 | CASRGDRYNEQFF | TGCGCCAGCAGGGGGGACAGATACAATGAGCAGTTCTTC
- | TRBJ2-2 | once | 13 | TRBV29-1 | CSVLQENTGELFF | TGCAGCGTTCTACAGGAGAACACCGGGGAGCTGTTTTTT
- | TRBJ2-1 | - | 13 | TRBV5-1 | CASSSKATNEQFF | TGCGCCAGCAGCTCGAAAGCAACCAATGAGCAGTTCTTC
- | TRBJ2-3 | - | 16 | TRBV5-4 | CASSMSTPGRTDTQYF | TGTGCCAGCAGCATGAGTACCCCTGGGCGCACAGATACGCAGTATTTT
- | TRBJ1-2 | - | 16 | TRBV28 | CASSWSVRGTDYGYTF | TGTGCCAGCAGTTGGTCGGTGAGGGGGACGGACTATGGCTACACCTTC
- | TRBJ1-5 | - | 14 | TRBV28 | CASSSETGYQPQHF | TGTGCCAGCAGTTCCGAGACAGGATATCAGCCCCAGCATTTT
- | TRBJ2-2 | - | 14 | TRBV19 | CASSSWGAAGELFF | TGTGCCAGTAGTAGTTGGGGAGCCGCCGGGGAGCTGTTTTTT
- | TRBJ2-2 | - | 13 | TRBV5-1 | CASSSGPTGELFF | TGCGCCAGCAGCTCAGGTCCCACCGGGGAGCTGTTTTTT
TRBD1 | TRBJ1-5 | - | 15 | TRBV6-6 | CASSPDRRPNQPQHF | TGTGCCAGCAGTCCGGACAGGAGACCCAATCAGCCCCAGCATTTT
- | TRBJ2-7 | - | 14 | TRBV7-3 | CASSLWGVRNEQYF | TGTGCCAGCAGTCTCTGGGGGGTAAGGAACGAGCAGTACTTC
- | TRBJ1-5 | - | 13 | TRBV29-1 | CSVKDGLNQPQHF | TGCAGCGTTAAAGACGGACTCAATCAGCCCCAGCATTTT
TRBD2 | TRBJ2-5 | - | 16 | TRBV5-4 | CASSLGIAGGEETQYF | TGTGCCAGCAGCTTGGGGATAGCGGGGGGAGAAGAGACCCAGTACTTC
TRBD1 | TRBJ1-5 | - | 17 | TRBV6-1 | CASSESQGANSNQPQHF | TGTGCCAGCAGTGAGAGTCAGGGGGCAAATAGCAATCAGCCCCAGCATTTT
- | TRBJ1-1 | - | 18 | TRBV18 | CASSPLPPVGQGNTEAFF | TGTGCCAGCTCACCACTTCCCCCCGTGGGGCAGGGGAACACTGAAGCTTTCTTT
- | TRBJ2-5 | - | 14 | TRBV28 | CASTIQGKTETQYF | TGTGCCAGCACGATACAGGGAAAAACGGAGACCCAGTACTTC
TRBD2 | TRBJ2-1 | - | 17 | TRBV13 | CASSLGPLAGGYNEQFF | TGTGCCAGCAGCTTAGGCCCGCTAGCGGGAGGTTACAATGAGCAGTTCTTC
TRBD2 | TRBJ2-3 | - | 17 | TRBV15 | CATLHRLAGGDFNTQYF | TGTGCCACCCTACATAGACTAGCGGGAGGCGACTTTAATACGCAGTATTTT
TRBD1 | TRBJ2-1 | - | 16 | TRBV15 | CATSREEVTGWDEQFF | TGTGCCACCAGCAGAGAGGAGGTGACAGGGTGGGATGAGCAGTTCTTC
TRBD1 | TRBJ1-1 | - | 14 | TRBV18 | CASSDRERNTEAFF | TGTGCCAGCTCAGACAGGGAAAGGAACACTGAAGCTTTCTTT
TRBD2 | TRBJ2-1 | - | 15 | TRBV6-5 | CASTTGQGGYNEQFF | TGTGCCAGCACCACCGGGCAGGGAGGGTACAATGAGCAGTTCTTC
- | TRBJ1-3 | - | 12 | TRBV29-1 | CSVGRGGNTIYF | TGCAGCGTTGGGAGGGGCGGTAACACCATATATTTT
- | TRBJ2-4 | - | 13 | TRBV6-1 | CASSNRGLGIQYF | TGTGCCAGCAGTAACCGAGGGTTGGGCATTCAGTACTTC
TRBD1 | TRBJ1-5 | - | 15 | TRBV30 | CAWSNYGTGDQPQHF | TGTGCCTGGAGTAATTACGGGACAGGGGATCAGCCCCAGCATTTT
TRBD1 | TRBJ1-2 | - | 13 | TRBV6-5 | CASSTTGGDGYTF | TGTGCCAGCAGCACCACAGGGGGGGATGGCTACACCTTC
- | TRBJ2-3 | - | 14 | TRBV19 | CASSINGRGDTQYF | TGTGCCAGTAGTATAAATGGGCGTGGGGATACGCAGTATTTT
TRBD1 | TRBJ1-3 | - | 14 | TRBV29-1 | CSVRDRRMGNTIYF | TGCAGCGTTCGGGACAGGAGGATGGGAAACACCATATATTTT
TRBD1 | TRBJ1-1 | few | 15 | TRBV18 | CASSPGQGLNTEAFF | TGTGCCAGCTCACCCGGACAGGGGTTGAACACTGAAGCTTTCTTT
- | TRBJ1-5 | - | 13 | TRBV7-9 | CASSSRGGGPQHF | TGTGCCAGCAGCTCCCGAGGGGGGGGCCCCCAGCATTTT
TRBD2 | TRBJ2-1 | few | 14 | TRBV28 | CASRRTSGSNEQFF | TGTGCCAGCAGACGGACTAGCGGGAGTAATGAGCAGTTCTTC
- | TRBJ2-6 | few | 16 | TRBV19 | CASSKDSATGANVLTF | TGTGCCAGTAGTAAGGACAGTGCCACTGGGGCCAACGTCCTGACTTTC
TRBD1 | TRBJ2-3 | - | 16 | TRBV9 | CASSSPTRDRADTQYF | TGTGCCAGCAGCTCCCCGACTCGGGACAGGGCTGATACGCAGTATTTT
- | TRBJ2-7 | few | 15 | TRBV6-1 | CASSEEPSGIYEQYF | TGTGCCAGCAGTGAAGAGCCTAGTGGAATCTACGAGCAGTACTTC
TRBD1 | TRBJ1-2 | - | 14 | TRBV28 | CASTRQGIGYGYTF | TGTGCCAGCACCCGACAGGGTATAGGCTATGGCTACACCTTC
- | TRBJ2-7 | - | 17 | TRBV30 | CAWSGYVGGARPYEQYF | TGTGCCTGGAGTGGGTATGTGGGGGGGGCGAGACCCTACGAGCAGTACTTC
- | TRBJ2-6 | few | 15 | TRBV11-2 | CASSLDRAGANVLTF | TGTGCCAGCAGCTTGGACAGAGCTGGGGCCAACGTCCTGACTTTC
TRBD1 | TRBJ2-4 | once | 12 | TRBV2 | CASNDRGNIQYF | TGTGCCAGCAACGACAGGGGAAACATTCAGTACTTC
TRBD2 | TRBJ2-5 | - | 15 | TRBV7-2 | CASSLESGIQETQYF | TGTGCCAGCAGCTTAGAGAGCGGGATACAAGAGACCCAGTACTTC
- | TRBJ1-2 | - | 13 | TRBV30 | CAWSSDTDYGYTF | TGTGCCTGGAGTTCCGACACCGATTATGGCTACACCTTC
- | TRBJ2-7 | - | 15 | TRBV27 | CASSFWGRGTHEQYF | TGTGCCAGCAGTTTTTGGGGCAGGGGTACCCACGAGCAGTACTTC